This T cell receptor beta chain emerged from a study of beta chain features in type 1 diabetes. Of note for this clone: Its target is unknown.

The CDR3 contains 15 residues. The germline V and J ends were trimmed by 7 bases and 6 bases, with 19 bases remaining between them. The study's findings and limits: Cells carrying high TCR expression could end up over-represented when cDNA is sequenced. Type 1 diabetes patients had TCRB CDR3s that were shorter (moderately but significantly so) in all four CD4+ subsets. When VDJ junctions were examined, type 1 diabetes patients showed fewer insertions and more deletions.

The sequenced template was cDNA made from the entire isolated RNA. Assay used: immunoSEQ multiplex PCR; TCRdb lists only in-frame clones, some missing. Altogether 300,000 to 450,000 clones are present, around 12% being singletons, with the ten largest covering 0.0095% to 0.011%. The V call is TRBV23-1, the J call TRBJ1-5, with TRBD1 as a possible D gene (5 bases). TRBV23-1 is reported as an ORF; its role is uncertain. This TCR derives from a woman aged 18-35 years with type 1 diabetes. Sequenced material: naive CD4+ T cells from blood. DNA for the CDR3: TGCGCCAGCACGCCAGGGTCAGGGTTTGGTCAGCCCCAGCATTTT. This codes for CASTPGSGFGQPQHF.